This T cell receptor beta chain is from a study of T cells in localized non-small cell lung cancer. General study results and limits: Uninvolved adjacent lung had the highest recorded T cell clonality, with tumor below it.

As regards this clone: Its antigen is not known.

V was cut by 10 bases and J by 5 bases, with 13 bases left in between. The CDR3 length is 12 residues. The germline CDR1 and CDR2 sequences are MNHNS and SASEGT. This table comes from immunoSEQ multiplex PCR, and its TCRdb copy is limited to in-frame clones, with some not included. Found here are about 23,000 clones, approximately 87% of them singletons; the top ten hold roughly 1.2%. Sequencing was performed on peripheral blood, taken before any cancer treatment. The TCR originated in a woman aged 35 to 70 with stage I lung adenocarcinoma. This chain joins TRBV6-1 and TRBJ2-3; TRBD1 or TRBD2 may be the D gene (5 bases each). The CDR3 coding sequence is TGTGCCACCCGGACTGGGGGAGATACGCAGTATTTT. Protein: CATRTGGDTQYF.